This T cell receptor beta chain derives from a study of CD4+ T cells in melanoma. The study's findings and limits: Reportedly, melanoma neoantigen-specific CD4+ T cells showed varied differentiation states. CD8+ T cell, macrophage and B cell function reportedly correlated with neoantigen-specific CD4+ T cells.

Trimming removed 2 bases from V and 8 bases from J, with 14 bases in between. The germline V gene encodes CDR1 KGHSH and CDR2 LQKENI. The CDR3 runs 14 residues. Clones were read by immunoSEQ multiplex PCR, and TCRdb kept only the in-frame ones, dropping some. The sample has 9,500 to 13,000 clones, 60% to 85% seen once. On this clone: Its cognate antigen is unknown.

The clonotype was recovered from a human donor with melanoma. Sequencing was performed on cells from a culture (not recorded whether cultured in vitro). V and J are TRBV18 and TRBJ2-3; weak D call: TRBD1 (6 bases). The CDR3: CASSPYTGSATQYF. CDR3 bases: TGTGCCAGCTCACCATATACAGGGTCTGCTACGCAGTATTTT.